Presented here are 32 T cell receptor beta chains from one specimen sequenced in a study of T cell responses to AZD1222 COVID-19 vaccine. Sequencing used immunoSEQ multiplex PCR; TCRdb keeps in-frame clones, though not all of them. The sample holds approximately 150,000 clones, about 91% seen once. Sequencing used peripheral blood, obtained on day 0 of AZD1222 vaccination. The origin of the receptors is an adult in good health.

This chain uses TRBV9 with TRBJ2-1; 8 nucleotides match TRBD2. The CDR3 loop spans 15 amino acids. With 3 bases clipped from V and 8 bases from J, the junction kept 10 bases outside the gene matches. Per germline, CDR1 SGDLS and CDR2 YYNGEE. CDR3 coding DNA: TGTGCCAGCAGCGGAGCGGGAGTATTTAGGGATGAGCAGTTCTTC. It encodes CASSGAGVFRDEQFF.

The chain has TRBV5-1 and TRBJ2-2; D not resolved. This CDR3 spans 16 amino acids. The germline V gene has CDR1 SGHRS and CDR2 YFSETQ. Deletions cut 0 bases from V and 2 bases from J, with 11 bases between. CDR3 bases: TGCGCCAGCAGCTTGGTTGGCAGATTAAACACCGGGGAGCTGTTTTTT. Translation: CASSLVGRLNTGELFF.

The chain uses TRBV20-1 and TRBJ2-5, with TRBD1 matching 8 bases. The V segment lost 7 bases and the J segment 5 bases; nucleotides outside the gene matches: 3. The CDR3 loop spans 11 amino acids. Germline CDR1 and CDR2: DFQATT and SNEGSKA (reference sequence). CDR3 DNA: TGCAGTGTGCACAGGGGGGAGACCCAGTACTTC. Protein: CSVHRGETQYF.

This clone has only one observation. CDR3 protein: CASSGGTGNTGELFF. DNA of the CDR3: TGTGCCAGCAGTGGGGGGACAGGGAACACCGGGGAGCTGTTTTTT. The chain is built from TRBV2 and TRBJ2-2; 8 bases are a match to TRBD1. The germline V gene encodes CDR1 SNHLY and CDR2 FYNNEI. The CDR3 runs 15 residues. Trimming took 4 bases from V and 1 from J; bases not matched to a gene: 2. The complete variable domain, with remaining parts taken from reference TRBV2 and TRBJ2-2, reads EPEVTQTPSHQVTQMGQEVILRCVPISNHLYFYWYRQILGQKVEFLVSFYNNEISEKSEIFDDQFSVERPDGSNFTLKIRSTKLEDSAMYFCASSGGTGNTGELFFGEGSRLTVL.

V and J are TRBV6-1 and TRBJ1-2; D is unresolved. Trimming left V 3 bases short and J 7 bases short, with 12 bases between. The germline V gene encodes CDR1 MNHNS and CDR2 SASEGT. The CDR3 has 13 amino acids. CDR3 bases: TGTGCCAGCAGTGAGTCTCAGACCTTTGGCTACACCTTC. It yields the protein CASSESQTFGYTF.

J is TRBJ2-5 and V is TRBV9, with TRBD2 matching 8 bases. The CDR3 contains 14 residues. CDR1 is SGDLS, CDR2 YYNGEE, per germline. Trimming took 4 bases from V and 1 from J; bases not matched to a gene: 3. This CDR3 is CASSPGTSQETQYF. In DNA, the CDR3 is TGTGCCAGCAGCCCGGGGACTAGCCAAGAGACCCAGTACTTC.

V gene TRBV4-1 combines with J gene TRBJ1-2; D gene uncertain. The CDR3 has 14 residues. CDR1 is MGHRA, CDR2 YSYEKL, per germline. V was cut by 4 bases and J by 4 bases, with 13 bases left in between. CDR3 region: CASSPLEGSYGYTF. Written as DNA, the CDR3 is TGCGCCAGCAGCCCCCTTGAGGGAAGCTATGGCTACACCTTC.

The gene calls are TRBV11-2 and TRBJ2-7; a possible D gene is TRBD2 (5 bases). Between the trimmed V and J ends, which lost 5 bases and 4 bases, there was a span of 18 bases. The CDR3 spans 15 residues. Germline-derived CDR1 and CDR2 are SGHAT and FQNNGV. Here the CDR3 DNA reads TGTGCCAGCAGCCAGGATCGGGGATATTGGTACGAGCAGTACTTC. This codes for CASSQDRGYWYEQYF.

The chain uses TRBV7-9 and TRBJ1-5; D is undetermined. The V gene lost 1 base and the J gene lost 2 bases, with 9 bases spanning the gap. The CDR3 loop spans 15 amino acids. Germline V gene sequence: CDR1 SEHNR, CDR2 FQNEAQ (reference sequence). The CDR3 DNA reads TGTGCCAGCAGCTTAGGGCAGGATGGCAATCAGCCCCAGCATTTT. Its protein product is CASSLGQDGNQPQHF.

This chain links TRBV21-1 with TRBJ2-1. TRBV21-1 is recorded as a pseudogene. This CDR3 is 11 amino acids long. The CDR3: CASSGWNEQFF. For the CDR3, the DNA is TGTGCCAGCAGTGGTTGGAATGAGCAGTTCTTC.

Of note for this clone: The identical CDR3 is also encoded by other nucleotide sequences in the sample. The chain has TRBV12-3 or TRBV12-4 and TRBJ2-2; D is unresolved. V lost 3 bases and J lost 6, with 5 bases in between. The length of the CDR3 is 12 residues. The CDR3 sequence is CASSFGPGELFF. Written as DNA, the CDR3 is TGTGCCAGCAGTTTTGGTCCCGGGGAGCTGTTTTTT.

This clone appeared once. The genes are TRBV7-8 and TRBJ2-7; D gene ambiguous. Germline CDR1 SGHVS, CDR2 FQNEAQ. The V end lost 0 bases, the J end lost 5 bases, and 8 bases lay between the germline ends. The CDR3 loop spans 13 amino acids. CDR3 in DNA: TGTGCCAGCAGCTTAGCGCTAGGGCACGAGCAGTACTTC. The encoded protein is CASSLALGHEQYF. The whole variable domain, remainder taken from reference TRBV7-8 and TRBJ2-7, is GAGVSQSPRYKVAKRGQDVALRCDPISGHVSLFWYQQALGQGPEFLTYFQNEAQLDKSGLPSDRFFAERPEGSVSTLKIQRTQQEDSAVYLCASSLALGHEQYFGPGTRLTVT.

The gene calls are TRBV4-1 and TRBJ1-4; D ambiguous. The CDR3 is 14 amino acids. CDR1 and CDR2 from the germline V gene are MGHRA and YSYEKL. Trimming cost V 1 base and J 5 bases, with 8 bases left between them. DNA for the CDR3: TGCGCCAGCAGCCAAGGAAACAGAAATGAAAAACTGTTTTTT. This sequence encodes CASSQGNRNEKLFF.

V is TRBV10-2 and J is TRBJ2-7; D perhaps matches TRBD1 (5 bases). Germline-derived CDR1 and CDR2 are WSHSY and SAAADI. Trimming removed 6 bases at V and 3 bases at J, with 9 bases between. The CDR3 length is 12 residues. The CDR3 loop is CASSQDSYEQYF. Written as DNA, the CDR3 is TGCGCCAGCAGCCAAGACAGCTACGAGCAGTACTTC.

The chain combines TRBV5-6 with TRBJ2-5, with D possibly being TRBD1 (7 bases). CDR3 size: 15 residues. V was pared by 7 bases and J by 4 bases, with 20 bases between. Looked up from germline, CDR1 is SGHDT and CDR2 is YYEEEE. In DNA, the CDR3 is TGTGCCAGCGTTCAACAGGGGAGGCATCCAGAGACCCAGTACTTC. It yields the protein CASVQQGRHPETQYF.

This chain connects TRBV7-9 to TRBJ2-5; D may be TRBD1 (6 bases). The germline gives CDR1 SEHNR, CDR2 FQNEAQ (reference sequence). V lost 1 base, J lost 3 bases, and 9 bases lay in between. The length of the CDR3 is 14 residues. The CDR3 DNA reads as TGTGCCAGCAGCTTAGTAGGGGGTGAAGAGACCCAGTACTTC. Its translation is CASSLVGGEETQYF.

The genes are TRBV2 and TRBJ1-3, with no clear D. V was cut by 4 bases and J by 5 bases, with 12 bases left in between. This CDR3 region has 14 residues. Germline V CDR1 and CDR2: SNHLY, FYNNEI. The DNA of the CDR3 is TGTGCCAGCAGTGGCCTGGGAGGAAGAAACACCATATATTTT. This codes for CASSGLGGRNTIYF.

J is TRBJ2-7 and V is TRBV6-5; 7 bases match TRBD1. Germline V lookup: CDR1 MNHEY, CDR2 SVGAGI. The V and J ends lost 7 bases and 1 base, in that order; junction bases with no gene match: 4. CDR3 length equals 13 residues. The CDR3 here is CASKQTGSYEQYF. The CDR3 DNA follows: TGTGCCAGCAAACAGACAGGGTCCTACGAGCAGTACTTC.

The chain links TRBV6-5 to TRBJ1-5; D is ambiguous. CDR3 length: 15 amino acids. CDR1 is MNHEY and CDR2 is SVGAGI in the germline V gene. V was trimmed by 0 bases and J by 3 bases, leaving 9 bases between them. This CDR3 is CASSYSIGFNQPQHF. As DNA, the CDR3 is TGTGCCAGCAGTTACTCGATAGGATTCAATCAGCCCCAGCATTTT.

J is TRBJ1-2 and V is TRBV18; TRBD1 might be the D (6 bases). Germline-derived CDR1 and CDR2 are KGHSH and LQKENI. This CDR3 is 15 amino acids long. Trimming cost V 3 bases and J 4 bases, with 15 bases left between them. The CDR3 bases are TGTGCCAGCTCACCCCCGGGACACCTGGGCTATGGCTACACCTTC. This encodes CASSPPGHLGYGYTF.

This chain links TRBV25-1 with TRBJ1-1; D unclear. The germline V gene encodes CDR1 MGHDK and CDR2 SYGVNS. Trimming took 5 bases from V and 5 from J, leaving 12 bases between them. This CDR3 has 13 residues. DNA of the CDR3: TGTGCCAGCAGTCCCCCGGCGGGGACTGAAGCTTTCTTT. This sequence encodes CASSPPAGTEAFF.

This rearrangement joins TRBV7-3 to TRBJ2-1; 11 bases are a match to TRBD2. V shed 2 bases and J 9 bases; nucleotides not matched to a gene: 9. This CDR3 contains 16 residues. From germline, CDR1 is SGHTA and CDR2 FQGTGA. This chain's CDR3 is CASSLGTSGYKGEQFF. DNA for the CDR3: TGTGCCAGCAGCTTAGGGACTAGCGGATATAAGGGTGAGCAGTTCTTC.

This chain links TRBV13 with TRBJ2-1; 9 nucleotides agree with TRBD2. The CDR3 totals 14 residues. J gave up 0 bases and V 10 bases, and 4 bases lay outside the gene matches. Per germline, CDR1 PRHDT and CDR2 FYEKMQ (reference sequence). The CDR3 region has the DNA TGTGCCACCCGGCGGGGGGGCTCCTACAATGAGCAGTTCTTC. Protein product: CATRRGGSYNEQFF.

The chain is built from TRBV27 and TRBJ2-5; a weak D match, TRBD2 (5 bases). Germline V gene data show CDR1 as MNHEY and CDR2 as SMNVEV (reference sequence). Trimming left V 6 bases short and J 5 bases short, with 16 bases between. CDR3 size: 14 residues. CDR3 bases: TGTGCCAGCAGACGATACGGGATTTCGGAGACCCAGTACTTC. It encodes CASRRYGISETQYF.

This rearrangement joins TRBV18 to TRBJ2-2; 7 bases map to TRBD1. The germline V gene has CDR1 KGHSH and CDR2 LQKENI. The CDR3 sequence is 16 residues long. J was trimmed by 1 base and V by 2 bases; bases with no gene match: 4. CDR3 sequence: CASSPGQARNTGELFF. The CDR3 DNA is TGTGCCAGCTCACCAGGACAGGCGAGGAACACCGGGGAGCTGTTTTTT.

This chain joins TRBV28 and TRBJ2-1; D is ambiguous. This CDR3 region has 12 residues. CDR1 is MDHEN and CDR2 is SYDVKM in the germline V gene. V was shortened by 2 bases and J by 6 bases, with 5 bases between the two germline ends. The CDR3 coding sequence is TGTGCCAGCAGTTTAGACGCCAATGAGCAGTTCTTC. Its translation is CASSLDANEQFF.

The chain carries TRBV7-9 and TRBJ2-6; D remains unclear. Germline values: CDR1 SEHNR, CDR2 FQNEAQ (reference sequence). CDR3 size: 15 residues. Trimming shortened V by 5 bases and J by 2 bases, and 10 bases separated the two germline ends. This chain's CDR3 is CASSPVTPGANVLTF. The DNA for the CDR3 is TGTGCCAGCAGCCCCGTCACCCCTGGGGCCAACGTCCTGACTTTC.

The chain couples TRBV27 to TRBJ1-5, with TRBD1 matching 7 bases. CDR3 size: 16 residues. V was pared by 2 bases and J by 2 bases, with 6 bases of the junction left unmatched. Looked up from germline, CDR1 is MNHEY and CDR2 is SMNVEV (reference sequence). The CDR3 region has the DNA TGTGCCAGCAGTTTAGGGCAGGGGGTAGGCAATCAGCCCCAGCATTTT. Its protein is CASSLGQGVGNQPQHF.

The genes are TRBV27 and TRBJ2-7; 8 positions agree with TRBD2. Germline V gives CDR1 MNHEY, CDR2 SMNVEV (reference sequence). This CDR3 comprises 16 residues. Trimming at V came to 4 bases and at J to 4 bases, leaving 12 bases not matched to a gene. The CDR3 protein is CASSSPARSGGYEQYF. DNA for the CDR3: TGTGCCAGCAGTTCCCCTGCTAGGAGCGGGGGATACGAGCAGTACTTC.

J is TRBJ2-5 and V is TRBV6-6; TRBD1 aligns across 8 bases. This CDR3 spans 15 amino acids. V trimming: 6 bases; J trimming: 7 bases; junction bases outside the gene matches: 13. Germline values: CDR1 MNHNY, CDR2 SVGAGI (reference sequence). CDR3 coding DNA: TGTGCCAGCAGCCGGGACAGGTCTCCAAGAGTGACCCAGTACTTC. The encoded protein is CASSRDRSPRVTQYF.

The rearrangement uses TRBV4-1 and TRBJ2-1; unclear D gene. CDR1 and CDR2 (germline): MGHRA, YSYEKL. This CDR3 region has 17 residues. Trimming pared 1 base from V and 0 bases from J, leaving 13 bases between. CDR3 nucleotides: TGCGCCAGCAGCCAAGGCTACGGCCCGAGCTCCTACAATGAGCAGTTCTTC. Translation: CASSQGYGPSSYNEQFF.

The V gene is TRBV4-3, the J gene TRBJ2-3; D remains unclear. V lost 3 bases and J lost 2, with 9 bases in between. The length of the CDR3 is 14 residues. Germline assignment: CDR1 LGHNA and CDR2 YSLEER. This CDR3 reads CASSQAVLTDTQYF. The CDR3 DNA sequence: TGCGCCAGCAGCCAGGCGGTACTCACAGATACGCAGTATTTT.